These 20 T cell receptor beta chains were sequenced from one sample in a study of technical replicates of blood from four donors. This table comes from immunoSEQ multiplex PCR, and its TCRdb copy is limited to in-frame clones, with some not included. The sample holds some 74,000 clones, roughly 96% seen once. The sequencing input was T cells isolated from PBMCs. Source of these receptors: a human donor in good health.

The V and J genes are TRBV9 and TRBJ1-1, with a weak D call TRBD1 (6 bases). The CDR3 runs 13 residues. Germline CDR1 is SGDLS and CDR2 is YYNGEE. V gave up 5 bases and J gave up 3 bases, with 11 bases separating them. The CDR3 loop is CASSLGADTEAFF. In DNA, the CDR3 is TGTGCCAGCAGTTTGGGGGCAGACACTGAAGCTTTCTTT.

The chain has TRBV5-1 and TRBJ2-7, with D tentatively TRBD1 (6 bases). Germline CDR1 is SGHRS and CDR2 is YFSETQ. V gave up 4 bases and J gave up 1 base, with 27 bases separating them. The CDR3 spans 19 residues. CDR3 DNA: TGCGCCAGCAGCAAAATGGAACCCGTTAACAGGGTAGGGTCCTACGAGCAGTACTTC. Translated, it gives CASSKMEPVNRVGSYEQYF. Complete variable domain (other parts from reference TRBV5-1 and TRBJ2-7): KAGVTQTPRYLIKTRGQQVTLSCSPISGHRSVSWYQQTPGQGLQFLFEYFSETQRNKGNFPGRFSGRQFSNSRSEMNVSTLELGDSALYLCASSKMEPVNRVGSYEQYFGPGTRLTVT.

This chain connects TRBV7-9 to TRBJ2-7; 13 nucleotides agree with TRBD2. Germline V gene sequence: CDR1 SEHNR, CDR2 FQNEAQ (reference sequence). The ends lost 5 bases at V and 5 bases at J; junction bases unmatched: 6. The CDR3 sequence is 15 residues long. The CDR3 DNA follows: TGTGCCAGCAGCGTCGGACTAGCGGGAGTCCACGAGCAGTACTTC. The encoded protein is CASSVGLAGVHEQYF.

The chain recombines TRBV7-8 with TRBJ2-3; TRBD2 aligns across 12 bases. This CDR3 has 15 residues. Unmatched junction bases numbered 4, after V lost 4 bases and J lost 5 bases. Germline loops: CDR1 SGHVS, CDR2 FQNEAQ. The CDR3: CASSSSGRAGDTQYF. The CDR3 coding sequence is TGTGCCAGCAGCTCTAGCGGGAGGGCCGGAGATACGCAGTATTTT.

J is TRBJ2-7 and V is TRBV6-5; D perhaps matches TRBD1 (7 bases). In germline, CDR1 is MNHEY, CDR2 SVGAGI. The CDR3 contains 14 residues. V was cut by 7 bases and J by 1 base, with 14 bases left in between. The CDR3 spells CASTQGGQSYEQYF. In DNA, the CDR3 is TGTGCCAGCACCCAGGGGGGACAGTCCTACGAGCAGTACTTC.

This chain joins TRBV19 and TRBJ1-2; no clear D gene. Germline V gene lookup returns CDR1 LNHDA and CDR2 SQIVND (reference sequence). The CDR3 runs to 14 residues. Trimming stripped 0 bases from V and 7 bases from J, with 12 bases between. This CDR3 is CASSIERGVGGYTF. The CDR3 coding sequence is TGTGCCAGTAGTATAGAGCGGGGAGTAGGTGGCTACACCTTC.

This chain joins TRBV28 and TRBJ2-7; TRBD2 aligns across 10 bases. Trimming at V came to 6 bases and at J to 2 bases, leaving 7 bases not matched to a gene. CDR1 and CDR2 (germline): MDHEN, SYDVKM. This CDR3 is 15 amino acids long. CDR3 nucleotides: TGTGCCAGCAGCCCCACCACTAGCGGGGCCTACGAGCAGTACTTC. Translating gives CASSPTTSGAYEQYF.

The chain combines TRBV5-1 with TRBJ2-1, with 14 nucleotides matching TRBD2. V lost 9 bases to trimming and J lost 6 bases; unmatched junction nucleotides: 11. Germline V gene lookup returns CDR1 SGHRS and CDR2 YFSETQ. This CDR3 is 16 amino acids long. The CDR3 DNA reads TGCGCCACCGGACCCGGGACTAGCGGGAGTGGCAATGAGCAGTTCTTC. Protein product: CATGPGTSGSGNEQFF.

The chain uses TRBV5-1 and TRBJ1-1, with D maybe TRBD1 (6 bases). The CDR3 sequence is 13 residues long. Germline CDR1 reads SGHRS; CDR2 reads YFSETQ. V lost 0 bases to trimming and J lost 3 bases, with 6 bases between them. The DNA for the CDR3 is TGCGCCAGCAGCTTGGACAGGGACACTGAAGCTTTCTTT. It codes for CASSLDRDTEAFF.

The DNA for the CDR3 is TGTGCCAGCAGCTTAATCGGGCAGGGGGTAAGGAATGAGCAGTTCTTC. It codes for CASSLIGQGVRNEQFF. The chain uses TRBV7-9 and TRBJ2-1, with TRBD1 matching over 7 bases. The CDR3 totals 16 residues. The germline gives CDR1 SEHNR, CDR2 FQNEAQ (reference sequence). V lost 2 bases, J lost 7 bases, and 11 bases stayed unmatched.

This chain joins TRBV28 and TRBJ2-7; TRBD1 agrees at 7 bases. CDR3 length: 14 amino acids. CDR1 is MDHEN, CDR2 SYDVKM, per germline. Germline trimming cut 10 bases from V and 5 bases from J; bases unmatched to any gene: 14. The CDR3 DNA follows: TGTGCCACCCTCTCCCCCGACAGGGTCGACGAGCAGTACTTC. Translation: CATLSPDRVDEQYF.

This chain connects TRBV29-1 to TRBJ2-5, with a weak D call TRBD1 (5 bases). Germline V gives CDR1 SQVTM, CDR2 ANQGSEA. V dropped 0 bases and J dropped 2 bases, with 16 bases sitting between them. This CDR3 comprises 16 residues. This CDR3 is CSVEDPIRGVQETQYF. The CDR3 coding sequence is TGCAGCGTTGAAGATCCTATAAGGGGCGTTCAAGAGACCCAGTACTTC.

This rearrangement joins TRBV7-2 to TRBJ1-6; possibly TRBD1 for D (5 bases). The V end was cut by 1 base, the J end by 8 bases, with 6 bases between. This CDR3 has 13 residues. In germline, CDR1 is SGHTA, CDR2 FQGNSA. The CDR3 coding sequence is TGTGCCAGCAGCTTAGACAGGCATTCACCCCTCCACTTT. Translated, it gives CASSLDRHSPLHF.

The genes are TRBV27 and TRBJ2-1; D is perhaps TRBD2 (5 bases). V lost 1 base and J 4 bases, leaving 14 bases between the germline ends. CDR3 size: 16 residues. CDR1 MNHEY and CDR2 SMNVEV come from the germline V gene (reference sequence). Here the CDR3 DNA reads TGTGCCAGCAGTTTATTTGCGGGCCTGGCTTACAATGAGCAGTTCTTC. Translating it yields CASSLFAGLAYNEQFF.

The chain links TRBV9 to TRBJ2-1; no definite D call. Per germline, CDR1 SGDLS and CDR2 YYNGEE. The CDR3 is made up of 15 amino acids. V was pared by 3 bases and J by 0 bases, with 10 bases between. The CDR3 here is CASSGALSSYNEQFF. DNA of the CDR3: TGTGCCAGCAGCGGAGCCCTGAGCTCCTACAATGAGCAGTTCTTC.

This chain links TRBV18 with TRBJ1-3; no reliable D call. The CDR3 sequence is 12 residues long. Trimming stripped 3 bases from V and 4 bases from J, with 4 bases between. The germline gives CDR1 KGHSH, CDR2 LQKENI. In nucleotides, the CDR3 is TGTGCCAGCTCACCCAGGGGAAACACCATATATTTT. Its protein product is CASSPRGNTIYF.

This chain connects TRBV7-9 to TRBJ1-1; no clear D gene. Germline V gene sequence: CDR1 SEHNR, CDR2 FQNEAQ (reference sequence). The CDR3 has 11 residues. Trimming took 1 base from V and 8 from J, leaving 5 bases between them. This CDR3 reads CASSLVSEAFF. DNA for the CDR3: TGTGCCAGCAGCTTAGTTTCGGAAGCTTTCTTT.

This clone was counted only a few times. The rearrangement joins TRBV11-2 to TRBJ1-1; 9 bases fit TRBD1. V was clipped by 3 bases and J by 4 bases; unmatched bases: 6. This CDR3 comprises 15 residues. Germline-derived CDR1 and CDR2 are SGHAT and FQNNGV. This chain's CDR3 is CASSFTGGRGTEAFF. CDR3 nucleotides: TGTGCCAGCAGCTTCACAGGGGGCAGAGGCACTGAAGCTTTCTTT.

The sample holds one count of this clone. V usage is TRBV5-1 and J usage is TRBJ2-7; D is uncertain. Germline loops: CDR1 SGHRS, CDR2 YFSETQ. Trimming shortened V by 8 bases and J by 3 bases, and 15 bases separated the two germline ends. The CDR3 runs to 13 residues. CDR3 protein: CASTWAGGYEQYF. In DNA form, the CDR3 reads TGCGCCAGTACATGGGCCGGTGGCTACGAGCAGTACTTC.

The rearrangement uses TRBV27 and TRBJ1-5; a possible D gene is TRBD1 (6 bases). The V end was cut by 6 bases, the J end by 2 bases, with 11 bases between. Germline lookup yields CDR1 MNHEY and CDR2 SMNVEV (reference sequence). The CDR3 extends over 14 amino acids. The CDR3 protein is CASSPGVGNQPQHF. CDR3 DNA: TGTGCCAGCAGCCCAGGGGTGGGCAATCAGCCCCAGCATTTT.